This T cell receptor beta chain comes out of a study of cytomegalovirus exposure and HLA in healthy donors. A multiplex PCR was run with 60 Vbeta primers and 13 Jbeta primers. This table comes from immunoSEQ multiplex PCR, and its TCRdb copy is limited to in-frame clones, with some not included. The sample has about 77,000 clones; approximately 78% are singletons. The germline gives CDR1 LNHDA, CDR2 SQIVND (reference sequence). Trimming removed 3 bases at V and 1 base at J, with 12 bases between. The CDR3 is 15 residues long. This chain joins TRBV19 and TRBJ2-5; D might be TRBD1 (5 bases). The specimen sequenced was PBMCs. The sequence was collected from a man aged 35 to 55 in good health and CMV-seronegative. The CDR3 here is CASSIQGGFQETQYF. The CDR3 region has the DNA TGTGCCAGTAGTATTCAGGGCGGCTTCCAAGAGACCCAGTACTTC.